This T cell receptor beta chain was sequenced in a study of blood T cell repertoires in COVID-19. Study as a whole: The United States, Italy and Spain supplied acute and convalescent COVID-19 samples. Sources were T cells, B-cell-depleted T cells, or PBMCs; the material itself was cDNA or gDNA.

Sequencing used immunoSEQ multiplex PCR; TCRdb keeps in-frame clones, though not all of them. The sample consists of 280,000 or so clones, 83% of them appearing once. V lost 5 bases, J lost 5 bases, and 15 bases lay in between. In germline, CDR1 is ENHRY, CDR2 SYGVKD. The CDR3 covers 15 residues. Sequenced input: peripheral blood. The clonotype was recovered from a woman in her 50s who had recovered from COVID-19. The chain recombines TRBV10-3 with TRBJ1-4, with D maybe TRBD1 (6 bases). The CDR3 DNA is TGTGCCATCAGTCCCTCCACAGGGCTAAATGAAAAACTGTTTTTT. It translates to CAISPSTGLNEKLFF.